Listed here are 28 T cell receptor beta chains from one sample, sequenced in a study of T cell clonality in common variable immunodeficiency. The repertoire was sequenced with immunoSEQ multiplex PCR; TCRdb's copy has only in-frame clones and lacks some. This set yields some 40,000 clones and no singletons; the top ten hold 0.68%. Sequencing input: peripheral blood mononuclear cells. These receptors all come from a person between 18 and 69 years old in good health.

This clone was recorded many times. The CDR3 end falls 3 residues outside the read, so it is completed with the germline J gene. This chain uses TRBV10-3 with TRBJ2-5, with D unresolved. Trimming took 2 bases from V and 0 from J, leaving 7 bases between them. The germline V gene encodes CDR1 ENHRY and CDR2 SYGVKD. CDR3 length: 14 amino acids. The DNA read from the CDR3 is TGTGCCATCAGTGAGACTGAGTACCAAGAGACC. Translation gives CAISETEYQET. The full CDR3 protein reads CAISETEYQETQYF.

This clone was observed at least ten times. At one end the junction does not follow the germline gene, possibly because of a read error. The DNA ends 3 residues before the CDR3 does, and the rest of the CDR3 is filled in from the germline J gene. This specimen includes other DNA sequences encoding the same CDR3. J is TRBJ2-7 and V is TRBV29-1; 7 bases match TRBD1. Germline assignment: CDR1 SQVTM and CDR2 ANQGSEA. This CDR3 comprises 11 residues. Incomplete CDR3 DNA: TGTAGCGTTTACAGGGGCCACGAG. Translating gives CSVYRGHE. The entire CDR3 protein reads CSVYRGHEQYF.

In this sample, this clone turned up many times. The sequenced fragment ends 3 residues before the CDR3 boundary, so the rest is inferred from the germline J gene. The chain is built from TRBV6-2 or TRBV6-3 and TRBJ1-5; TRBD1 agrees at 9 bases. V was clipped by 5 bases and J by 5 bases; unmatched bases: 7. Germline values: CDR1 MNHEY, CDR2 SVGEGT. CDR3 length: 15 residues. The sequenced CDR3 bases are TGTGCCAGCAGTACGGGACAGGGTTGGTATCAGCCC. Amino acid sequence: CASSTGQGWYQP. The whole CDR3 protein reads CASSTGQGWYQPQHF.

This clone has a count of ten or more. CDR3 DNA (partial): TGTGCCAGCAGTGCGGGACAGGAGATCTACGAG. Its protein product is CASSAGQEIYE. The full CDR3 protein reads CASSAGQEIYEQYF. The rearrangement links TRBV6-1 to TRBJ2-7, with 8 bases identical to TRBD1. The read gets to within 3 residues of the CDR3 end, and the germline J gene fills in the rest. Germline-derived CDR1 and CDR2 are MNHNS and SASEGT. V trimming: 4 bases; J trimming: 3 bases; junction bases outside the gene matches: 5. The CDR3 consists of 14 residues.

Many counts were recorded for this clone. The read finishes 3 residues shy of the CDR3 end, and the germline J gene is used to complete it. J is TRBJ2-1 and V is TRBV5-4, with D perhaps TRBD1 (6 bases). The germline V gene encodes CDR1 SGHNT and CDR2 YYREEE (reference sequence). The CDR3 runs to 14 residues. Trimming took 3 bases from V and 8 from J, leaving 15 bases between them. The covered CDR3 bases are TGTGCCAGCAGCTCCCTACAGGGTCAAGATGAG. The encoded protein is CASSSLQGQDE. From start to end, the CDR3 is CASSSLQGQDEQFF. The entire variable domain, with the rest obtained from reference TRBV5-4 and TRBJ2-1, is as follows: ETGVTQSPTHLIKTRGQQVTLRCSSQSGHNTVSWYQQALGQGPQFIFQYYREEENGRGNFPPRFSGLQFPNYSSELNVNALELDDSALYLCASSSLQGQDEQFFGPGTRLTVL.

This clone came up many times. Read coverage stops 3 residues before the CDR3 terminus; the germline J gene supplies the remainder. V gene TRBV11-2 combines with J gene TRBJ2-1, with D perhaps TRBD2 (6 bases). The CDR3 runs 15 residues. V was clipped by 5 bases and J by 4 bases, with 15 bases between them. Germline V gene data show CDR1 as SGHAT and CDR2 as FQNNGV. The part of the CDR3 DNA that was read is TGTGCCAGCAGCATGGACTACAGCGGATACAATGAG. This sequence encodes CASSMDYSGYNE. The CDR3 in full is CASSMDYSGYNEQFF.

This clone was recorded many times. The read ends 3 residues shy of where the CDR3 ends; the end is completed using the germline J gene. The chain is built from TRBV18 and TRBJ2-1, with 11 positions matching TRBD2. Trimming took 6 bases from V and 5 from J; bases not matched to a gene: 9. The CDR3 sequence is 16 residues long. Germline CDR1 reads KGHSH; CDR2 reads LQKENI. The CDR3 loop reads CASSHSLAGGDNEQFF. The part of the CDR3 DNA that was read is TGTGCCAGCTCCCATTCTCTAGCGGGGGGCGACAATGAG.

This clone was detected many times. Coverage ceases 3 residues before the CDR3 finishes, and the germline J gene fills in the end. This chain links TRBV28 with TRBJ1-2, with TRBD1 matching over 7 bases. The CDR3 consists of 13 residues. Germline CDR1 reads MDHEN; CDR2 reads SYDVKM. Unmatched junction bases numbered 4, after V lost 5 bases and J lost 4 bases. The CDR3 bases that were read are TGTGCCAGCAGTCAGACAGGGCTCTATGGC. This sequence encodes CASSQTGLYG. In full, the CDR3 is CASSQTGLYGYTF.

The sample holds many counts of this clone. The chain's CDR3 is CASSLSSGGYNEQFF. The CDR3 DNA, read in part, is TGTGCCAGCAGCTTATCAAGCGGGGGTTACAATGAG. The chain recombines TRBV7-9 with TRBJ2-1, with TRBD2 identical over 8 bases. The observed sequence ends 3 residues before the CDR3 terminus, with the missing tail filled in from the germline J gene. Trimming removed 2 bases from V and 4 bases from J; junction bases left unmatched: 4. Germline V lookup: CDR1 SEHNR, CDR2 FQNEAQ (reference sequence). The CDR3 has 15 residues.

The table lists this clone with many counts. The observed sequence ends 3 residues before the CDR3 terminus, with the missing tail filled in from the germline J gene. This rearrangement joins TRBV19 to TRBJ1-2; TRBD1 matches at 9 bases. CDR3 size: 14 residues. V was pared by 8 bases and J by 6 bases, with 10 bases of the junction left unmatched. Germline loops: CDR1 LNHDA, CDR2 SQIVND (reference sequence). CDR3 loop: CASHSPGTGNGYTF. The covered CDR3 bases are TGTGCCAGTCATAGTCCCGGGACAGGGAATGGC.

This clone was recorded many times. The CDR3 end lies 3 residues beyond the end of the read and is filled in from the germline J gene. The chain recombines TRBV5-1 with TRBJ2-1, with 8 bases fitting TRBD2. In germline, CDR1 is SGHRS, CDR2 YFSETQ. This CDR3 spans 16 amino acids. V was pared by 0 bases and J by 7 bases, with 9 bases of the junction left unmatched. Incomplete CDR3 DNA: TGCGCCAGCAGCTTGGCTTATAAGCGGGAGAGGAATGAG. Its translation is CASSLAYKRERNE. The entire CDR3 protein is CASSLAYKRERNEQFF.

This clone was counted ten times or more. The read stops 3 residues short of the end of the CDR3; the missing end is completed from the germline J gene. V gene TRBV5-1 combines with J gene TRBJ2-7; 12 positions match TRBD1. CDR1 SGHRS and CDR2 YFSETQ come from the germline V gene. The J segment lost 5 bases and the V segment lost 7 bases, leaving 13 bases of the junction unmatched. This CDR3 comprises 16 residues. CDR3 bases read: TGCGCCAGCCGACATTTACCCGGGACAGGGGGCCACGAG. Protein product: CASRHLPGTGGHE. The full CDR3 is CASRHLPGTGGHEQYF.

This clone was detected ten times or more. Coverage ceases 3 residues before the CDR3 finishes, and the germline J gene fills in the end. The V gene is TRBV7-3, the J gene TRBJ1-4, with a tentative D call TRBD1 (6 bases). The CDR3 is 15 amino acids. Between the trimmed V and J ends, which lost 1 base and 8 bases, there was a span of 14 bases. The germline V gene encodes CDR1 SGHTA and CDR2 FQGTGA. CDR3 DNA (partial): TGTGCCAGCAGCTTAAGGGGGGGGGCTCGGGAAAAA. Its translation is CASSLRGGAREK. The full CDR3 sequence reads CASSLRGGAREKLFF.

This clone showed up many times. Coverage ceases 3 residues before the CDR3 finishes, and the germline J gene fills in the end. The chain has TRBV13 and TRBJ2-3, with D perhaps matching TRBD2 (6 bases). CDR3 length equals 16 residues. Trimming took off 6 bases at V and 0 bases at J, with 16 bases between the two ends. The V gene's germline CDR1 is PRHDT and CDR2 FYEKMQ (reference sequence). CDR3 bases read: TGTGCCAGCAGAAAACTAGCTTCATCTAGCACAGATACG. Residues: CASRKLASSSTDT. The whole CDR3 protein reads CASRKLASSSTDTQYF.

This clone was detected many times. The CDR3 protein is CASSQDSGDEQFF. Incomplete CDR3 DNA: TGTGCCAGCAGCCAAGATTCAGGGGATGAG. The chain combines TRBV3-1 (or the pseudogene TRBV3-2) with TRBJ2-1; possibly TRBD1 for D (6 bases). Sequencing ends 3 residues short of the CDR3 end; the germline J gene provides the rest. CDR1 and CDR2 from the germline V gene are LGHDT and YNNKEL (reference sequence). There are 13 residues in the CDR3. The V end was cut by 0 bases, the J end by 8 bases, with 8 bases between.

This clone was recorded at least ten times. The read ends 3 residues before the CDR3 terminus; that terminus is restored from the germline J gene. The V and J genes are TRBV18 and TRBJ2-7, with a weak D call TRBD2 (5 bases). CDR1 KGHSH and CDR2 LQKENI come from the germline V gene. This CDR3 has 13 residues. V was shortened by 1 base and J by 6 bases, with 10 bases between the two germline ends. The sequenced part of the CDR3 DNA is TGTGCCAGCTCACCACTGGTAGCGTCCGAG. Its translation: CASSPLVASE. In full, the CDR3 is CASSPLVASEQYF. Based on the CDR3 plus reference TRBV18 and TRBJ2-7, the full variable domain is NAGVMQNPRHLVRRRGQEARLRCSPMKGHSHVYWYRQLPEEGLKFMVYLQKENIIDESGMPKERFSAEFPKEGPSILRIQQVVRGDSAAYFCASSPLVASEQYFGPGTRLTVT.

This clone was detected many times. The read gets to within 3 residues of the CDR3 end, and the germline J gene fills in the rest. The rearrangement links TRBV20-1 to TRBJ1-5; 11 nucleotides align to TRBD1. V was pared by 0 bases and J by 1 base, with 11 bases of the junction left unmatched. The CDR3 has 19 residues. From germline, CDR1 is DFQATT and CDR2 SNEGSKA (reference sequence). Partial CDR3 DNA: TGCAGTGCTAGAGAGGGGGGGACAGGGGGATTACGGAGCAATCAGCCC. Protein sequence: CSAREGGTGGLRSNQP. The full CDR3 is CSAREGGTGGLRSNQPQHF.

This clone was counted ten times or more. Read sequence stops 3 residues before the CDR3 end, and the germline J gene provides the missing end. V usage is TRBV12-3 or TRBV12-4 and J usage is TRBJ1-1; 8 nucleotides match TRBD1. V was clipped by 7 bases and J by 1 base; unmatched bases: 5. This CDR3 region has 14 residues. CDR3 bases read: TGTGCCAGCATTACCGGGACAGGGAACACTGAA. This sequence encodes CASITGTGNTE. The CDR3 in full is CASITGTGNTEAFF.

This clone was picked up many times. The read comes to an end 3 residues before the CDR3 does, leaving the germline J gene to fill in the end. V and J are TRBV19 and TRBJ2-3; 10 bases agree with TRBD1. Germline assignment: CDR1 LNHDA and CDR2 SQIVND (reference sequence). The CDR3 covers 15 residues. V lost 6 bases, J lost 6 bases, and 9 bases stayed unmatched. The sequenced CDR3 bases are TGTGCCAGTAGAAATGGACAGGGGGAAATCGATACG. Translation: CASRNGQGEIDT. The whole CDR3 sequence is CASRNGQGEIDTQYF.

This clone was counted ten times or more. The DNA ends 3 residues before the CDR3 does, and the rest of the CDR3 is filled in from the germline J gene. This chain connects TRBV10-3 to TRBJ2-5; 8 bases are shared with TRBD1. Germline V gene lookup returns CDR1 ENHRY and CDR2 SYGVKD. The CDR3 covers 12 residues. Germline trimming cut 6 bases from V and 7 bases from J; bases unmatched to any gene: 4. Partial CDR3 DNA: TGTGCCATCAGGGGACAGGAGGGGACC. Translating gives CAIRGQEGT. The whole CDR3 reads CAIRGQEGTQYF.

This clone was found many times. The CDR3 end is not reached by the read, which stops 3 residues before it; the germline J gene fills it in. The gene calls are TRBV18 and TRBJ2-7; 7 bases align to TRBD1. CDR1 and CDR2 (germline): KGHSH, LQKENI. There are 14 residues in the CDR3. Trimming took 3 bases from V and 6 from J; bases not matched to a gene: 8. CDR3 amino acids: CASSPRQGTGEQYF. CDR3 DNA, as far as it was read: TGTGCCAGCTCACCCCGACAGGGTACGGGCGAG.

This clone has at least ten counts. The CDR3: CASSPQRTEGQSSGNTIYF. The sequenced CDR3 bases are TGTGCCAGCTCACCACAGAGGACCGAGGGACAGAGCTCTGGAAACACC. The chain couples TRBV18 to TRBJ1-3; TRBD1 agrees at 7 bases. The read falls 3 residues short of the CDR3 end, and the missing part is taken from the germline J gene. J was trimmed by 0 bases and V by 1 base; bases with no gene match: 12. The V gene's germline CDR1 is KGHSH and CDR2 LQKENI. The CDR3 has 19 amino acids.

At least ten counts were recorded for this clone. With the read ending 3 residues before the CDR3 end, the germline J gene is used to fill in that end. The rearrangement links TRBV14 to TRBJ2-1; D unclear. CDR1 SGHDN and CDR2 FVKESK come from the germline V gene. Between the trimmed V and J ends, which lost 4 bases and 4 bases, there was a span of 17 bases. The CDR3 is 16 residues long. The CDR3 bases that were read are TGTGCCAGCAGCCCTATACGGGTACTAAATTACAATGAG. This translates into CASSPIRVLNYNE. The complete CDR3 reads CASSPIRVLNYNEQFF.

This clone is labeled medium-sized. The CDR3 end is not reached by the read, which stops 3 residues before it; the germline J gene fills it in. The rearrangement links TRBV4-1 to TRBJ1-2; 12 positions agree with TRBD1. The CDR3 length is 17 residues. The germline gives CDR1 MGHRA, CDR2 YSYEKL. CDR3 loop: CASSQDMGTGGAGGYTF. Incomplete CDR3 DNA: TGCGCCAGCAGCCAAGATATGGGGACAGGGGGCGCGGGAGGC.

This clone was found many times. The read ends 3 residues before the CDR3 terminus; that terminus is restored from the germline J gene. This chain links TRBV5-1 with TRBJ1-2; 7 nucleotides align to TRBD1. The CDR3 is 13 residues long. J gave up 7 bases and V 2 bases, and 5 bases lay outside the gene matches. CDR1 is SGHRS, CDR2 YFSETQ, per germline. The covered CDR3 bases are TGCGCCAGCAGCTTCCCTGACAGGGCTGGC. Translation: CASSFPDRAG. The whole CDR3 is CASSFPDRAGYTF. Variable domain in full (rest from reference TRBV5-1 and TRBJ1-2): KAGVTQTPRYLIKTRGQQVTLSCSPISGHRSVSWYQQTPGQGLQFLFEYFSETQRNKGNFPGRFSGRQFSNSRSEMNVSTLELGDSALYLCASSFPDRAGYTFGSGTRLTVV.

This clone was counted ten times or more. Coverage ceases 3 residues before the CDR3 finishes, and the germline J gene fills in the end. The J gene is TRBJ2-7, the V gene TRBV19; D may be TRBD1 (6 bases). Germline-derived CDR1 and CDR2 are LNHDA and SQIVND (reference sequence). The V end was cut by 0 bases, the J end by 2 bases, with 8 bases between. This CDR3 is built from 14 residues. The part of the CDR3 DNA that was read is TGTGCCAGTAGTATAGACAGGGGACCCTACGAG. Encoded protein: CASSIDRGPYE. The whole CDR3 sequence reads CASSIDRGPYEQYF. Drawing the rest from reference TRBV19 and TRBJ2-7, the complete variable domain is DGGITQSPKYLFRKEGQNVTLSCEQNLNHDAMYWYRQDPGQGLRLIYYSQIVNDFQKGDIAEGYSVSREKKESFPLTVTSAQKNPTAFYLCASSIDRGPYEQYFGPGTRLTVT.

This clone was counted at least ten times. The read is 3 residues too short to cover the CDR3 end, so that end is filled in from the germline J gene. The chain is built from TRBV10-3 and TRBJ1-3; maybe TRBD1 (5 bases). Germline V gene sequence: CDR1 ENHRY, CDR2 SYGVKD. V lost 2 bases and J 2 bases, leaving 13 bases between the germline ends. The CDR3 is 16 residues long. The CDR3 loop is CAISEDRGRAGNTIYF. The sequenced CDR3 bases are TGTGCCATCAGTGAGGATAGGGGAAGAGCTGGAAACACC.

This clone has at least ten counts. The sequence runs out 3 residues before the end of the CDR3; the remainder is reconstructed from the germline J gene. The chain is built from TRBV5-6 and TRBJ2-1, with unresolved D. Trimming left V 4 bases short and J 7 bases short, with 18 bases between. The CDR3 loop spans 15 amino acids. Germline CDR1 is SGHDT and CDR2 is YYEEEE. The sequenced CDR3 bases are TGTGCCAGCAGCCCAGGAGTAGGGTTAGTTAATGAG. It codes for CASSPGVGLVNE. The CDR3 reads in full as CASSPGVGLVNEQFF.